This T cell receptor beta chain was sequenced for a study of blood T cell repertoires in COVID-19. The overall study: T cells, B-cell-depleted T cells, or PBMCs provided the cDNA or gDNA that served as material.

From germline, CDR1 is SGDLS and CDR2 YYNGEE. The CDR3 contains 15 residues. Between the trimmed V and J ends, which lost 4 bases and 5 bases, there was a span of 18 bases. Per the original methods: Scientists estimated how many nucleated cells there were by amplifying reference gene primers. Repertoires were generated with immunoSEQ multiplex PCR, while TCRdb's copy carries only in-frame clones and drops some. The D gene and trimming were derived from the DNA, and the V and J assignments and clone size from that table. Of 250,000 or so clones in the sample, more than 75% were seen once. This receptor was taken from a woman aged 40-49 years who had recovered from COVID-19. The rearrangement uses TRBV9 and TRBJ1-2; TRBD1 is a possible D gene (5 bases). The sample comprised peripheral blood. CDR3 amino acids: CASSPRRGPTYGYTF. The CDR3, as DNA: TGTGCCAGCAGCCCCCGGAGGGGCCCTACATATGGCTACACCTTC. Drawing the rest from reference TRBV9 and TRBJ1-2, the complete variable domain is DSGVTQTPKHLITATGQRVTLRCSPRSGDLSVYWYQQSLDQGLQFLIQYYNGEERAKGNILERFSAQQFPDLHSELNLSSLELGDSALYFCASSPRRGPTYGYTFGSGTRLTVV.